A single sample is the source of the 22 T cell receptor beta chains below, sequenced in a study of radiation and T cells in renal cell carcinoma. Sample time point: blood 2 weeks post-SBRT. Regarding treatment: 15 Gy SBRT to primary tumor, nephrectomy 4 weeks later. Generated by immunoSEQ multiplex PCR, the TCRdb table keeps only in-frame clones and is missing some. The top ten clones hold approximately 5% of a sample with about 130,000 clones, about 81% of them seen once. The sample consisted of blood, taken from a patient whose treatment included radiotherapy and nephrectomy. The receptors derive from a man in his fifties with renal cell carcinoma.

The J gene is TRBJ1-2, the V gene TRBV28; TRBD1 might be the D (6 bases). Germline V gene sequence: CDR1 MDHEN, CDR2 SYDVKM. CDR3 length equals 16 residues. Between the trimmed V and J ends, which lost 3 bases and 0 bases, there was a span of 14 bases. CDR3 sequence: CASSLLVGAPNYGYTF. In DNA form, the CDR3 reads TGTGCCAGCAGTTTGCTTGTGGGGGCTCCTAACTATGGCTACACCTTC.

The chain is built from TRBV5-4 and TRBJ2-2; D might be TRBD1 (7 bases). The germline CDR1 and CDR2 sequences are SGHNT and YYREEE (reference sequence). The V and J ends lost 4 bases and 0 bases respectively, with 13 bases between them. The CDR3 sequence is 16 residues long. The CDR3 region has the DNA TGTGCCAGCAGCCAGGGGGGAAGCGCGAACACCGGGGAGCTGTTTTTT. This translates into CASSQGGSANTGELFF.

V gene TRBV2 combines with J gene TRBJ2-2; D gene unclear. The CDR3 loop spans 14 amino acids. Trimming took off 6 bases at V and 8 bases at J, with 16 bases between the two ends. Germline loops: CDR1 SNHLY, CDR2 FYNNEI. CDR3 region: CASSLDRVKGELFF. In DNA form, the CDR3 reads TGTGCCAGCAGCCTTGATCGAGTAAAGGGGGAGCTGTTTTTT.

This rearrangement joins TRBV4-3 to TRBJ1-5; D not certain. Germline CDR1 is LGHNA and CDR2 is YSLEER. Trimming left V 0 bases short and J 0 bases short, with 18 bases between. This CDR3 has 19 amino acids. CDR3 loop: CASSQESQPPLYSNQPQHF. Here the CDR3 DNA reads TGCGCCAGCAGCCAAGAATCGCAACCCCCCTTATATAGCAATCAGCCCCAGCATTTT.

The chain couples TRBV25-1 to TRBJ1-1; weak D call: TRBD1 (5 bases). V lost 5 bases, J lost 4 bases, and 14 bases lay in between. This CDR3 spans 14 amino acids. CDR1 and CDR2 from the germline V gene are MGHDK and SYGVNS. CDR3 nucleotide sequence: TGTGCCAGCAGTATACGCTCCGGGGGCACTGAAGCTTTCTTT. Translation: CASSIRSGGTEAFF. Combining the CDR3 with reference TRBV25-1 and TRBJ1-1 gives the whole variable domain EADIYQTPRYLVIGTGKKITLECSQTMGHDKMYWYQQDPGMELHLIHYSYGVNSTEKGDLSSESTVSRIRTEHFPLTLESARPSHTSQYLCASSIRSGGTEAFFGQGTRLTVV.

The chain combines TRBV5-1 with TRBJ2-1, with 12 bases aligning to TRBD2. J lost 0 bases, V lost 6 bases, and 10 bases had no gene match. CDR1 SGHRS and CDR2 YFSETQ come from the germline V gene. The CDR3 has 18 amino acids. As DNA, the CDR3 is TGCGCCAGCACGTCGGGACTAGCGGGTAGGAGCTCCTACAATGAGCAGTTCTTC. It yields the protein CASTSGLAGRSSYNEQFF.

CDR3 loop: CASSIGGRDGYTF. DNA for the CDR3: TGTGCCAGTAGTATTGGGGGGCGCGATGGCTACACCTTC. This chain joins TRBV19 and TRBJ1-2, with D perhaps TRBD1 (6 bases). The CDR3 is made up of 13 amino acids. Looked up from germline, CDR1 is LNHDA and CDR2 is SQIVND (reference sequence). V shed 3 bases and J shed 6 bases, with 11 bases lying between them.

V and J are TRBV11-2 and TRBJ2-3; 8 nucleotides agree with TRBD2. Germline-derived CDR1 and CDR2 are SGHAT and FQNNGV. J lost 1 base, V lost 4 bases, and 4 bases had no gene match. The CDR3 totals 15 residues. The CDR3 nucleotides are TGTGCCAGCAGCTCGACTAGCGTCGGCACAGATACGCAGTATTTT. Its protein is CASSSTSVGTDTQYF.

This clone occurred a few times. The CDR3 DNA is TGCGCCAGCAGCTTCGCGGGAGTTGGGTCGGATACGCAGTATTTT. It yields the protein CASSFAGVGSDTQYF. This chain uses TRBV5-1 with TRBJ2-3, with 7 positions matching TRBD2. The germline V gene has CDR1 SGHRS and CDR2 YFSETQ. The length of the CDR3 is 15 residues. J was trimmed by 6 bases and V by 2 bases; bases with no gene match: 9.

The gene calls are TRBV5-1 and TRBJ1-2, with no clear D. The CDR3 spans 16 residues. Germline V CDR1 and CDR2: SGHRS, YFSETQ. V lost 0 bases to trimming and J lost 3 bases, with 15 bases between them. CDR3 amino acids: CASSLEPDRRYYGYTF. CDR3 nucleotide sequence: TGCGCCAGCAGCTTGGAACCAGACCGGAGGTACTATGGCTACACCTTC.

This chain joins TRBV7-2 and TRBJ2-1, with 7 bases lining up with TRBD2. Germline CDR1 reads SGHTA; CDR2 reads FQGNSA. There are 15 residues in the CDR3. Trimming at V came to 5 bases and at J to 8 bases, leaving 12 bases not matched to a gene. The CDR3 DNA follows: TGTGCCAGCAGCCCGTCTTACCAGCGGGGCGATGAGCAGTTCTTC. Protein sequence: CASSPSYQRGDEQFF. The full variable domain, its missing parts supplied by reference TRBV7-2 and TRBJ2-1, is GAGVSQSPSNKVTEKGKDVELRCDPISGHTALYWYRQSLGQGLEFLIYFQGNSAPDKSGLPSDRFSAERTGGSVSTLTIQRTQQEDSAVYLCASSPSYQRGDEQFFGPGTRLTVL.

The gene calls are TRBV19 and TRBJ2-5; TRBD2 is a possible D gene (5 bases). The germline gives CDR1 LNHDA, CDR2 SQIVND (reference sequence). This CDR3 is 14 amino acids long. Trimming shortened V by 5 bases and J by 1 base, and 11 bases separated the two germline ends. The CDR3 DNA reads TGTGCCAGTAGTGAAGGACTTACCCAAGAGACCCAGTACTTC. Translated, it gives CASSEGLTQETQYF.

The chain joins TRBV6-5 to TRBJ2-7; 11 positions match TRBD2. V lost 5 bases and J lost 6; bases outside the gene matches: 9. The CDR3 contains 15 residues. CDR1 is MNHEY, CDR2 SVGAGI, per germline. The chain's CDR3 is CASSGDRLAGGEQYF. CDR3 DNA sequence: TGTGCCAGCAGTGGGGACAGGCTAGCGGGAGGCGAGCAGTACTTC.

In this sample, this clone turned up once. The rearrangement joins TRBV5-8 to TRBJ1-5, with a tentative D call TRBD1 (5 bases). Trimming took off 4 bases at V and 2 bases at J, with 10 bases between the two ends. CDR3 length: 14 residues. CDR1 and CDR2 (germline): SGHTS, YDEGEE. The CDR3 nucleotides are TGTGCCAGCAGCGCCGGGGGTGGCAATCAGCCCCAGCATTTT. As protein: CASSAGGGNQPQHF. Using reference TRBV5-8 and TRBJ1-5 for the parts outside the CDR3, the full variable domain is EAGVTQSPTHLIKTRGQQATLRCSPISGHTSVYWYQQALGLGLQFLLWYDEGEERNRGNFPPRFSGRQFPNYSSELNVNALELEDSALYLCASSAGGGNQPQHFGDGTRLSIL.

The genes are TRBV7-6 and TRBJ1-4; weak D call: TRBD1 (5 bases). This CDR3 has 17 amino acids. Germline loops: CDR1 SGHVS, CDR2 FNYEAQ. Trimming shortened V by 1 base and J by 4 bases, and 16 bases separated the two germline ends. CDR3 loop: CASSLVEMDTSNEKLFF. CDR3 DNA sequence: TGTGCCAGCAGCTTAGTCGAAATGGACACGAGTAATGAAAAACTGTTTTTT. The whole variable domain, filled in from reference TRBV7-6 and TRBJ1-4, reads GAGVSQSPRYKVTKRGQDVALRCDPISGHVSLYWYRQALGQGPEFLTYFNYEAQQDKSGLPNDRFSAERPEGSISTLTIQRTEQRDSAMYRCASSLVEMDTSNEKLFFGSGTQLSVL.

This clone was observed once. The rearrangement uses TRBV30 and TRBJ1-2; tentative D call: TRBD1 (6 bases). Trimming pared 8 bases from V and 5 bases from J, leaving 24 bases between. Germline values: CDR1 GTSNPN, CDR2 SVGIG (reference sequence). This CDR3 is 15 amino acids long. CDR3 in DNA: TGTGCCACCGCGAAGGGGGGTGGGGAACTTTATGGCTACACCTTC. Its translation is CATAKGGGELYGYTF.

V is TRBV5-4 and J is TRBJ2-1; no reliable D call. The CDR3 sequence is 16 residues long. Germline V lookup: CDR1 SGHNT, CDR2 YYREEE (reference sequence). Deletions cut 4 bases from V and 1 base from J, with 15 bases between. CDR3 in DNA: TGTGCCAGCAGCCCCACCCTAGTAACGTCCTACAATGAGCAGTTCTTC. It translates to CASSPTLVTSYNEQFF.

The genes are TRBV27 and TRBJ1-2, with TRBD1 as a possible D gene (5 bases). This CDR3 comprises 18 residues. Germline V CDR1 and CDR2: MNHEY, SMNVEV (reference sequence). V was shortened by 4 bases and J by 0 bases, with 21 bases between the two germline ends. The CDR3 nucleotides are TGTGCCAGCAGTTCTCTGGTGCAGGGCATAAATACTAACTATGGCTACACCTTC. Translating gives CASSSLVQGINTNYGYTF.

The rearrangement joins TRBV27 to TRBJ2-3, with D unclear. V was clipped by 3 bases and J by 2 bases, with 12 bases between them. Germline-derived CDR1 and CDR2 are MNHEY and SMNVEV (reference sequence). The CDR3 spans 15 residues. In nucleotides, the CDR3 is TGTGCCAGCAGTTTGGATTTACGGAACACAGATACGCAGTATTTT. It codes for CASSLDLRNTDTQYF.

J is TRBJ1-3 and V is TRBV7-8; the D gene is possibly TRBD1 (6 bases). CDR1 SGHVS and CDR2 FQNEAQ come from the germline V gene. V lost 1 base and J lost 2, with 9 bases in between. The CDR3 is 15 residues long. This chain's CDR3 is CASSLGQGTGNTIYF. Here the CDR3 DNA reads TGTGCCAGCAGCTTAGGGCAGGGGACTGGAAACACCATATATTTT. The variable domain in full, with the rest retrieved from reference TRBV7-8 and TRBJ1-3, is GAGVSQSPRYKVAKRGQDVALRCDPISGHVSLFWYQQALGQGPEFLTYFQNEAQLDKSGLPSDRFFAERPEGSVSTLKIQRTQQEDSAVYLCASSLGQGTGNTIYFGEGSWLTVV.

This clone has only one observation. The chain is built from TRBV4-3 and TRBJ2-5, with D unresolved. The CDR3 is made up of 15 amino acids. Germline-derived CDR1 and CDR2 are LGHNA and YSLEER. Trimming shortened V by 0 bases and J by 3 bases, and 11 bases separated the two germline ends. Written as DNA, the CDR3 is TGCGCCAGCAGCCAAGATGTGGGAAGCGAAGAGACCCAGTACTTC. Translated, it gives CASSQDVGSEETQYF.

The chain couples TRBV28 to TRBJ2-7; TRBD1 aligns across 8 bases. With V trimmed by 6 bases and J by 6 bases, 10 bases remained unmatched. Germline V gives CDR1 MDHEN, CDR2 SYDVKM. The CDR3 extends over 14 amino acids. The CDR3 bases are TGTGCCAGCAGGACGGACAGGGAGGTGGGCGAGCAGTACTTC. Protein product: CASRTDREVGEQYF.